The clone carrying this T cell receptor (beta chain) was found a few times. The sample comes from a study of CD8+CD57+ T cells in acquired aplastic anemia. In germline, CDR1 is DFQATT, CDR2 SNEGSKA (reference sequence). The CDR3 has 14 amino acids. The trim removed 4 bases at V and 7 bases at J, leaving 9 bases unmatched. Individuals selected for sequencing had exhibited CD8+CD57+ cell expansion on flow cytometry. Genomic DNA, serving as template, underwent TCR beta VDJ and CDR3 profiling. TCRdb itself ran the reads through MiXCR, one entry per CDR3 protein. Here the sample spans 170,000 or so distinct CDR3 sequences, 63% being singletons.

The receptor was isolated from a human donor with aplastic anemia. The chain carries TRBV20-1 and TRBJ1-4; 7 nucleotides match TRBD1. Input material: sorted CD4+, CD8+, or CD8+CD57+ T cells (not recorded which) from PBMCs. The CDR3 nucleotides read TGCAGTGCTACCCCGCTAGGGGGCGGTGAAAAACTGTTTTTT. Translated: CSATPLGGGEKLFF.